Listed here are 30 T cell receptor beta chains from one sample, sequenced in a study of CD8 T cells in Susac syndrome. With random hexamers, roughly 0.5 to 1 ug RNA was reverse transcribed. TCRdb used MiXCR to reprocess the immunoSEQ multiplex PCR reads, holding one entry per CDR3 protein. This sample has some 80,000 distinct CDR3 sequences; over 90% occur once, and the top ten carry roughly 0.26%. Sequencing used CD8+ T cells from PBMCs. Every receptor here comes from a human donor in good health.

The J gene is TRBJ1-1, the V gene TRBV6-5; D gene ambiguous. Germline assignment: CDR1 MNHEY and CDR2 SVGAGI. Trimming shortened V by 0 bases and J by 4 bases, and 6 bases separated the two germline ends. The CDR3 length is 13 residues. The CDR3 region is CASSYSTGTEAFF. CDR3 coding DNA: TGTGCCAGCAGTTACTCGACCGGCACTGAAGCTTTCTTT.

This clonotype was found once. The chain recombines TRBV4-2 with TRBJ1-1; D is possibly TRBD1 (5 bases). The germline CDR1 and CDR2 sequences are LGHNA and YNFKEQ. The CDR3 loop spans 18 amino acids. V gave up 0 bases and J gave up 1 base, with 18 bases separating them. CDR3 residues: CASSQDWIPGESNTEAFF. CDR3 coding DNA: TGTGCCAGCAGCCAAGATTGGATCCCGGGGGAGTCGAACACTGAAGCTTTCTTT.

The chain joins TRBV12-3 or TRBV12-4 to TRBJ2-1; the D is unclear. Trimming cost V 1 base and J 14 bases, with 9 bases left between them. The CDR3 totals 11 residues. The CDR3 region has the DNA TGTGCCAGCAGTTTAGGCGGTGGCGAGTTCTTC. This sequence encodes CASSLGGGEFF.

CDR3 nucleotide sequence: TGTGCCAGCAGCTTCCCTGGGTTGACCGCGGGAGCTTTCTTT. This encodes CASSFPGLTAGAFF. The J gene is TRBJ1-1, the V gene TRBV7-8; no firm D call. Germline lookup yields CDR1 SGHVS and CDR2 FQNEAQ. This CDR3 comprises 14 residues. Between the trimmed V and J ends, which lost 3 bases and 10 bases, there was a span of 18 bases. The variable domain in full, completed from reference TRBV7-8 and TRBJ1-1, reads GAGVSQSPRYKVAKRGQDVALRCDPISGHVSLFWYQQALGQGPEFLTYFQNEAQLDKSGLPSDRFFAERPEGSVSTLKIQRTQQEDSAVYLCASSFPGLTAGAFFGQGTRLTVV.

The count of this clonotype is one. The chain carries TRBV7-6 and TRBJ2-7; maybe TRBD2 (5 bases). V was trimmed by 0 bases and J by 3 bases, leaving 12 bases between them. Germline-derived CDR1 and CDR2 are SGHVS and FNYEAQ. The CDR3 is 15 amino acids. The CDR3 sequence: CASSLAPGGGYEQYV. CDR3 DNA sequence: TGTGCCAGCAGCTTAGCCCCCGGCGGAGGCTACGAGCAGTACGTC.

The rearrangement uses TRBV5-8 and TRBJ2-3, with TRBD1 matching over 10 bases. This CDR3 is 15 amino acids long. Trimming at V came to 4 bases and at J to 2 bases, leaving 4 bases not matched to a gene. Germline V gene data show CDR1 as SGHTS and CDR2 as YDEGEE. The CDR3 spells CASSVGTGATDTQYF. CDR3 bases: TGTGCCAGCAGCGTTGGGACAGGGGCCACAGATACGCAGTATTTT.

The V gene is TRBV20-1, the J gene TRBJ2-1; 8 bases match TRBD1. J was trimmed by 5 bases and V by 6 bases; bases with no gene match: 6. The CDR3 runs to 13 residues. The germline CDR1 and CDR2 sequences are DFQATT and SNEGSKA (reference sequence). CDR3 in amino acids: CSATTGAHNEQFF. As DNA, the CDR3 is TGCAGTGCGACGACAGGGGCCCACAATGAGCAGTTCTTC.

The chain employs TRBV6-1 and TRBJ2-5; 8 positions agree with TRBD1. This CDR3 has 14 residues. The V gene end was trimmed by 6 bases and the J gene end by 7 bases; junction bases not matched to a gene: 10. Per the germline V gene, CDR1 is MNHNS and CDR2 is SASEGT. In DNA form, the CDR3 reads TGTGCCAGCAGCGAGGGACAGGTTACATGGACCCAGTACTTC. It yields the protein CASSEGQVTWTQYF.

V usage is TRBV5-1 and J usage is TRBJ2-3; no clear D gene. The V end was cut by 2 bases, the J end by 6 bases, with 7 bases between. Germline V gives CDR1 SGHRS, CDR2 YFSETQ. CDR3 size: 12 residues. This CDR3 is CASSFERDTQYF. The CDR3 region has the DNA TGCGCCAGCAGCTTTGAACGCGATACGCAGTATTTT. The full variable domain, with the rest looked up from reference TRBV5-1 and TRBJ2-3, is KAGVTQTPRYLIKTRGQQVTLSCSPISGHRSVSWYQQTPGQGLQFLFEYFSETQRNKGNFPGRFSGRQFSNSRSEMNVSTLELGDSALYLCASSFERDTQYFGPGTRLTVL.

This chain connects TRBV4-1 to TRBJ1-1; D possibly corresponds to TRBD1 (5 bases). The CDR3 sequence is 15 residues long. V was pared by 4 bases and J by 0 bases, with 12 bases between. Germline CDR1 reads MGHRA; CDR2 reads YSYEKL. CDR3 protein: CASSRIGTLNTEAFF. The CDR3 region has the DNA TGCGCCAGCAGCCGCATCGGGACGTTGAACACTGAAGCTTTCTTT.

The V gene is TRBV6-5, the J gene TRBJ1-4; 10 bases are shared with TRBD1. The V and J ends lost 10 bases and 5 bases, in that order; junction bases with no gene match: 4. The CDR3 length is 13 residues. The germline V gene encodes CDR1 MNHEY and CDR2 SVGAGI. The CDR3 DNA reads TGTGCCACCAGACAGGGGGCCAATGAAAAACTGTTTTTT. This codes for CATRQGANEKLFF.

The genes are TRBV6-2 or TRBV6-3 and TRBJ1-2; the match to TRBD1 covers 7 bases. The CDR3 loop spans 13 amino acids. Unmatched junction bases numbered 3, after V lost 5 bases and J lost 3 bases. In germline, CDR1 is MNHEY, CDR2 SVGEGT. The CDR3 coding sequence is TGTGCCAGCAGTCCACAGGGGTACTATGGCTACACCTTC. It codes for CASSPQGYYGYTF.

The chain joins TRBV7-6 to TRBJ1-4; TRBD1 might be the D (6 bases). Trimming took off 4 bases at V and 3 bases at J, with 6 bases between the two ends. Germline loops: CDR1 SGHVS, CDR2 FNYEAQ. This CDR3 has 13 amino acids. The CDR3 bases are TGTGCCAGCAGCTGGACAGCTAATGAAAAACTGTTTTTT. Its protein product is CASSWTANEKLFF.

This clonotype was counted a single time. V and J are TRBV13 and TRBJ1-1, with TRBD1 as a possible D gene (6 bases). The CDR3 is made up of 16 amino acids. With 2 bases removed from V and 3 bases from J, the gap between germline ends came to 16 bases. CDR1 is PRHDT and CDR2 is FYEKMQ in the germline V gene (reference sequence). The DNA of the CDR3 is TGTGCCAGCAGCTTACGGGGGGCCTATCTTCACACTGAAGCTTTCTTT. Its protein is CASSLRGAYLHTEAFF.

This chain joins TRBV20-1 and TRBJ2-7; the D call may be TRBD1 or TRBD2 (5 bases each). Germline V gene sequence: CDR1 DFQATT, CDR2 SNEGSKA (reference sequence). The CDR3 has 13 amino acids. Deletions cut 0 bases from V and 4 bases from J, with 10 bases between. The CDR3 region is CSARDGREYEQYV. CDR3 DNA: TGCAGTGCTAGAGATGGCAGGGAGTACGAGCAGTACGTC.

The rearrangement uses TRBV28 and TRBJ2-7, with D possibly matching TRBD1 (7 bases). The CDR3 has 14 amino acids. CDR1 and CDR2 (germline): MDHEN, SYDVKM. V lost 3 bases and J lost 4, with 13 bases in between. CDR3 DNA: TGTGCCAGCAGTTTGTCTCCAGGGGGGTACGAGCAGTACGTC. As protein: CASSLSPGGYEQYV.

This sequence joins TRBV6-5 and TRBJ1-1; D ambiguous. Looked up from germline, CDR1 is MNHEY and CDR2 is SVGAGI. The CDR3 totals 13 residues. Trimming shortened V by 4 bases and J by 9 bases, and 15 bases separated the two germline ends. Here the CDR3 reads CASSSGPYSQAFF. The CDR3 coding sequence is TGTGCCAGCAGTTCTGGACCCTACAGCCAAGCTTTCTTT.

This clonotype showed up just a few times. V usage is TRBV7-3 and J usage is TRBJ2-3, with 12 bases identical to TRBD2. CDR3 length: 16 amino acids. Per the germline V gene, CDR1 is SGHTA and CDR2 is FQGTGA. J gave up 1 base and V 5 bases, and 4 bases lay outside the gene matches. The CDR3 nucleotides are TGTGCCAGCAGCACCAGGACTAGCGGGGGCACAGATACGCAGTATTTT. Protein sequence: CASSTRTSGGTDTQYF.

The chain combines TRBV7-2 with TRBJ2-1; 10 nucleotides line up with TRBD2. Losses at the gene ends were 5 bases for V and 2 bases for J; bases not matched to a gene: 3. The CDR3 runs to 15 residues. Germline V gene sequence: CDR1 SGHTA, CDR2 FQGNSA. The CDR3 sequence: CASSRGTSAYNEQFF. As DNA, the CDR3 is TGTGCCAGCAGCCGTGGGACTAGCGCCTACAATGAGCAGTTCTTC.

The chain's CDR3 is CASSSIRRTDTQYF. The DNA for the CDR3 is TGTGCCAGCAGTTCCATTAGACGCACAGATACGCAGTATTTT. The chain combines TRBV6-5 with TRBJ2-3; unclear D gene. CDR1 is MNHEY and CDR2 is SVGAGI in the germline V gene. V gave up 4 bases and J gave up 1 base, with 9 bases separating them. The CDR3 contains 14 residues.

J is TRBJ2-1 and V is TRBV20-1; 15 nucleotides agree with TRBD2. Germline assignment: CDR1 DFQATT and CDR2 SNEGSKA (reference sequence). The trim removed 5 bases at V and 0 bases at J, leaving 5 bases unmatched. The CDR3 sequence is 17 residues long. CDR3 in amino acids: CSARGLAGGVSYNEQFF. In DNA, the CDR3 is TGCAGTGCTCGTGGACTAGCGGGAGGGGTCTCCTACAATGAGCAGTTCTTC.

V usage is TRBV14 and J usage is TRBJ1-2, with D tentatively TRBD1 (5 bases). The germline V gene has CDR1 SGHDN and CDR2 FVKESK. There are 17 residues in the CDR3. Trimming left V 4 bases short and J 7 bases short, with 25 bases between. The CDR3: CASSLYFAQEGVSGYTF. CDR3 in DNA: TGTGCCAGCAGCCTTTACTTCGCACAGGAAGGTGTAAGTGGCTACACCTTC.

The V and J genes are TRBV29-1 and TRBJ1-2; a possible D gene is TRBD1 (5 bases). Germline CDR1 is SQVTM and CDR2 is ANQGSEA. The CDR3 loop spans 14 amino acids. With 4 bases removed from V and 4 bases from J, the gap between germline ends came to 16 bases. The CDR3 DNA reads TGCAGCGTTGGGGCAGGGAACACAGTCTATGGCTACACCTTC. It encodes CSVGAGNTVYGYTF.

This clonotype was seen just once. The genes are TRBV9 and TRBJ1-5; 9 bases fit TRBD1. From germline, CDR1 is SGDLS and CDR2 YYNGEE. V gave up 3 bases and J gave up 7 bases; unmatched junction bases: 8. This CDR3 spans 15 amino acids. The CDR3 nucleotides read TGTGCCAGCAGCGAACAGGGGGCTTTTAGACAGCCCCAGCATTTT. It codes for CASSEQGAFRQPQHF.

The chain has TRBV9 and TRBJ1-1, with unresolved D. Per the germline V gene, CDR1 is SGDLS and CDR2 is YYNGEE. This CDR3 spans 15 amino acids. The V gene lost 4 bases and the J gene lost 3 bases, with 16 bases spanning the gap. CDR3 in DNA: TGTGCCAGCAGCTCTAGTCCAAGATCGGACACTGAAGCTTTCTTT. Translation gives CASSSSPRSDTEAFF. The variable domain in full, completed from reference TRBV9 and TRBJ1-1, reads DSGVTQTPKHLITATGQRVTLRCSPRSGDLSVYWYQQSLDQGLQFLIQYYNGEERAKGNILERFSAQQFPDLHSELNLSSLELGDSALYFCASSSSPRSDTEAFFGQGTRLTVV.

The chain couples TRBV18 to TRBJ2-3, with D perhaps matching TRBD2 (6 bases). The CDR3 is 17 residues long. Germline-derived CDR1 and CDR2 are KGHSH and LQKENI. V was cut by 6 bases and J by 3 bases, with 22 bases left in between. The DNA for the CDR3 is TGTGCCAGCTCCCTTGCGGGGCGGCCCGAGCGGACAGATACGCAGTATTTT. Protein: CASSLAGRPERTDTQYF. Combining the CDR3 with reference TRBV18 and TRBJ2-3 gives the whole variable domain NAGVMQNPRHLVRRRGQEARLRCSPMKGHSHVYWYRQLPEEGLKFMVYLQKENIIDESGMPKERFSAEFPKEGPSILRIQQVVRGDSAAYFCASSLAGRPERTDTQYFGPGTRLTVL.

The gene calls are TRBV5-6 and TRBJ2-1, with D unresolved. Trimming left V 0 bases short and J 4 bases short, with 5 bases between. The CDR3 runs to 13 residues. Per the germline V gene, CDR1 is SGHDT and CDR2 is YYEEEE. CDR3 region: CASSLDSYNEQFF. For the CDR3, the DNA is TGTGCCAGCAGCTTGGATTCGTACAATGAGCAGTTCTTC.

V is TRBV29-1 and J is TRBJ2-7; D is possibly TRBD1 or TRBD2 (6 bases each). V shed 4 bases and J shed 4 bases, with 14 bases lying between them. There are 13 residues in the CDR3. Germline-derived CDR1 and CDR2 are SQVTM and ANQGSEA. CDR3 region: CSVVSGAVYEQYF. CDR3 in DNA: TGCAGCGTTGTATCGGGGGCGGTGTACGAGCAGTACTTC.

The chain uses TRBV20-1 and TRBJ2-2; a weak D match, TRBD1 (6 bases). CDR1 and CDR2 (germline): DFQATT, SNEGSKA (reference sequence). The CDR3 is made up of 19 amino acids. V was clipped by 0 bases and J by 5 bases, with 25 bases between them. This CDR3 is CSARDRGWNGRVKTGELFF. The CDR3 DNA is TGCAGTGCTAGAGATAGGGGGTGGAACGGACGGGTTAAAACCGGGGAGCTGTTTTTT.

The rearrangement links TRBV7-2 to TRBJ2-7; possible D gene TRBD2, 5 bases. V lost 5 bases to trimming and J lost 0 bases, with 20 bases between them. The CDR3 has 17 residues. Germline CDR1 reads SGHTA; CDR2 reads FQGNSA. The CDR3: CASSPYPAGLHSYEQYF. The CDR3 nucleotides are TGTGCCAGCAGCCCATACCCGGCGGGCCTTCACTCCTACGAGCAGTACTTC.